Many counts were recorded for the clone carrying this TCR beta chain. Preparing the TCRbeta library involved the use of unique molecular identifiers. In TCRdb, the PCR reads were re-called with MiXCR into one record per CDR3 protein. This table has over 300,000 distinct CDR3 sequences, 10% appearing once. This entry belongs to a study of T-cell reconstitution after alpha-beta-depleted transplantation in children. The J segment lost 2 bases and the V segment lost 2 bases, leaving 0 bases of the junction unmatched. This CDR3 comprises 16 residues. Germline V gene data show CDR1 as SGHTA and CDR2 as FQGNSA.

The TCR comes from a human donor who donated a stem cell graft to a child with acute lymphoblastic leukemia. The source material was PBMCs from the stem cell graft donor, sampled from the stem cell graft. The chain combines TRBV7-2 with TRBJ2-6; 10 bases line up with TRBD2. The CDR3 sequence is CASSLLAGAGANVLTF. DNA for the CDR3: TGTGCCAGCAGCTTACTAGCGGGAGCTGGGGCCAACGTCCTGACTTTC.